The 8 T cell receptor beta chains presented below share a single source sample, sequenced in a study of shared clonotypes between healthy human individuals (dated by TCRdb to 2018 to 2021). Receptor amplification or capture employed the immunoSEQ multiplex PCR assay. Entries here come from immuneACCESS through TCRdb and include only in-frame sequences with V and J called. Some clones fail to appear in such tables; in the studies checked, an unresolved V gene covers under half of the shortfall, and the cause of the remainder is unknown. Counted in this sample were some 2,100,000 clones; nearly 97% of them appeared once. The top ten hold roughly 0.13% of the sample. Specimen: naive CD4+ T cells sorted from blood. The cell subset or site label, as the study defines it: CD45RA+ positively selected. Every receptor here comes from a young man in good health.

In the case of this clone: Other DNA sequences in the sample encode the same CDR3. The V and J genes are TRBV6-5 and TRBJ1-2; D remains unclear. The CDR3 is 11 residues long. Looked up from germline, CDR1 is MNHEY and CDR2 is SVGAGI. The ends were cut back, 5 bases at V and 2 bases at J, with 3 bases in the middle. CDR3 protein: CASSGNYGYTF. Here the CDR3 DNA reads TGTGCCAGCAGTGGGAACTATGGCTACACCTTC.

CDR3 region: CASSSGPVENIQYF. CDR3 DNA sequence: TGTGCCAGCAGTTCCGGGCCCGTAGAAAACATTCAGTACTTC. The chain joins TRBV6-6 to TRBJ2-4; the D is unclear. CDR3 length equals 14 residues. Trimming removed 4 bases at V and 5 bases at J, with 12 bases between. Per the germline V gene, CDR1 is MNHNY and CDR2 is SVGAGI (reference sequence).

V and J are TRBV4-1 and TRBJ1-5; D not resolved. The length of the CDR3 is 16 residues. Germline loops: CDR1 MGHRA, CDR2 YSYEKL. V gave up 1 base and J gave up 1 base, with 11 bases separating them. The CDR3 DNA follows: TGCGCCAGCAGCCAAGCCCCCCGGGTCAGCAATCAGCCCCAGCATTTT. As protein: CASSQAPRVSNQPQHF.

V is TRBV7-2 and J is TRBJ1-2; D gene ambiguous. Germline V gene lookup returns CDR1 SGHTA and CDR2 FQGNSA. V was shortened by 2 bases and J by 1 base, with 14 bases between the two germline ends. This CDR3 contains 16 residues. In DNA form, the CDR3 reads TGTGCCAGCAGCTTATACGGTCGAAATTATAACTATGGCTACACCTTC. This gives the protein CASSLYGRNYNYGYTF.

A single count supports this clone. The V call is TRBV7-3, the J call TRBJ2-5; the D gene is possibly TRBD2 (6 bases). The CDR3 totals 16 residues. Per the germline V gene, CDR1 is SGHTA and CDR2 is FQGTGA. V was clipped by 0 bases and J by 7 bases, with 18 bases between them. CDR3 DNA sequence: TGTGCCAGCAGCTTAACGGGTACTAGCCGGAGCGGGACCCAGTACTTC. Its protein is CASSLTGTSRSGTQYF.

The rearrangement joins TRBV9 to TRBJ1-2, with D possibly TRBD1 on 6 matching bases. Trimming left V 3 bases short and J 4 bases short, with 16 bases between. Germline loops: CDR1 SGDLS, CDR2 YYNGEE. The CDR3 runs to 15 residues. This chain's CDR3 is CASSATGQGIYGYTF. As DNA, the CDR3 is TGTGCCAGCAGCGCAACAGGGCAAGGGATCTATGGCTACACCTTC.

The CDR3: CASRASGRTYEQYF. CDR3 bases: TGTGCCAGCAGGGCTAGCGGGAGGACCTACGAGCAGTACTTC. V is TRBV7-2 and J is TRBJ2-7; 11 bases agree with TRBD2. Germline-derived CDR1 and CDR2 are SGHTA and FQGNSA. J was trimmed by 2 bases and V by 6 bases; bases with no gene match: 3. The CDR3 runs 14 residues.

V gene TRBV6-1 combines with J gene TRBJ2-7, with a possible D match to TRBD1 (5 bases). Germline V CDR1 and CDR2: MNHNS, SASEGT. With 7 bases removed from V and 0 bases from J, the gap between germline ends came to 10 bases. This CDR3 is built from 13 residues. The CDR3 loop is CASKQTASYEQYF. CDR3 DNA: TGTGCCAGCAAACAGACAGCCTCCTACGAGCAGTACTTC.